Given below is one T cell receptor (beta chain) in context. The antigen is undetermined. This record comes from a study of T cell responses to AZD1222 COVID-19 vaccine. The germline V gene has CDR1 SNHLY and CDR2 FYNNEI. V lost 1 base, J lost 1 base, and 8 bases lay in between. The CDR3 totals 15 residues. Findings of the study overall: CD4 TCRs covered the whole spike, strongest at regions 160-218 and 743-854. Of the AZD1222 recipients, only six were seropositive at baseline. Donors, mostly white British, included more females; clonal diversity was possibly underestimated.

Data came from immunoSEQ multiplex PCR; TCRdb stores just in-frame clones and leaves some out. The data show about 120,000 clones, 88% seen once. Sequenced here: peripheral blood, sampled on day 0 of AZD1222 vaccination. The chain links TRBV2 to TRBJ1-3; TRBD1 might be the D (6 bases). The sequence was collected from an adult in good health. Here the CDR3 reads CASSEGRGSGNTIYF. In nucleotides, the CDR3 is TGTGCCAGCAGTGAAGGCAGGGGTTCTGGAAACACCATATATTTT.